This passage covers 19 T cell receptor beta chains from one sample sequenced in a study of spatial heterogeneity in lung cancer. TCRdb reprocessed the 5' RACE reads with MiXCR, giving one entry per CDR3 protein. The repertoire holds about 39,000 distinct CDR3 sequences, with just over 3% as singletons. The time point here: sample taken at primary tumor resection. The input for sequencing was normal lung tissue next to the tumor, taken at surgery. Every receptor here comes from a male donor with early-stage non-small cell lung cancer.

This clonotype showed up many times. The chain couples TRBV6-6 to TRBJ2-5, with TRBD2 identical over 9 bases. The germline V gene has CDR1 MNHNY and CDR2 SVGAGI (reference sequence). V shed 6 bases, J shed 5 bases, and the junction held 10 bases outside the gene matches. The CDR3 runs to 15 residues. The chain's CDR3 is CASSQTAGGGETQYF. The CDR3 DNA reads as TGTGCCAGCAGCCAAACAGCGGGGGGTGGGGAGACCCAGTACTTC.

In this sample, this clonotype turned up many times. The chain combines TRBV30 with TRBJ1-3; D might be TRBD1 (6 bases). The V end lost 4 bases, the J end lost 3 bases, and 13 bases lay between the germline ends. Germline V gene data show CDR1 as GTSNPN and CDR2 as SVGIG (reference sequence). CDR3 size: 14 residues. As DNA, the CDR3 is TGTGCCTGGAATAGGGGGTCTGGTGGAAACACCATATATTTT. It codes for CAWNRGSGGNTIYF.

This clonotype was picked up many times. CDR3 residues: CASSSGTSTQYF. The CDR3 region has the DNA TGTGCCAGCAGTTCCGGGACTAGTACGCAGTATTTT. The rearrangement joins TRBV6-2 or TRBV6-3 to TRBJ2-3, with TRBD2 matching 8 bases. The germline gives CDR1 MNHEY, CDR2 SVGEGT. J gave up 8 bases and V 4 bases, and 2 bases lay outside the gene matches. The CDR3 runs 12 residues.

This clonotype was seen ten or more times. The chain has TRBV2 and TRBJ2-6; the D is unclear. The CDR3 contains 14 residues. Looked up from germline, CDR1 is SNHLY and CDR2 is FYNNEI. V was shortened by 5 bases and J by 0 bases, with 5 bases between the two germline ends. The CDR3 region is CASSTTSGANVLTF. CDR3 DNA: TGTGCCAGCAGTACGACCTCTGGGGCCAACGTCCTGACTTTC.

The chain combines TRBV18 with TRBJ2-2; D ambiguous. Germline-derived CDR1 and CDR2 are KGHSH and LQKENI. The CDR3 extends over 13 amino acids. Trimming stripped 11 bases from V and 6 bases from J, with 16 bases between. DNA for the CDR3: TGTGCCGGCGGCGCCCCCCAGGCCGGGGAGCTGTTTTTT. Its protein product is CAGGAPQAGELFF.

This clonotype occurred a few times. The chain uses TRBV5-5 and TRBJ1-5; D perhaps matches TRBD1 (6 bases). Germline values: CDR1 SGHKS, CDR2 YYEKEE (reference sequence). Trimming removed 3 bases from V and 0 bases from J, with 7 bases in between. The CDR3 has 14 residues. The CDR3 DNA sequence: TGTGCCAGCAGCTGGGACATTAGCAATCAGCCCCAGCATTTT. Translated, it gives CASSWDISNQPQHF.

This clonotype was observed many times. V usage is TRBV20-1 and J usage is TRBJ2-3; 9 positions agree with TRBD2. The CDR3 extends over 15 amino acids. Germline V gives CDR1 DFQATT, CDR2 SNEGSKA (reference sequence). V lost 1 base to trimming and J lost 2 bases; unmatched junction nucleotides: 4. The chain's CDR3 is CSARGAGGLTDTQYF. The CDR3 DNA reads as TGCAGTGCTAGAGGAGCGGGGGGCCTCACAGATACGCAGTATTTT.

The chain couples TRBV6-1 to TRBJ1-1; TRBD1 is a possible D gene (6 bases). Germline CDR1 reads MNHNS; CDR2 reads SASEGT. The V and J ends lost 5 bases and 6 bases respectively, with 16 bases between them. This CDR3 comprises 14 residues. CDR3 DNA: TGTGCCAGCAGTTTACAGGGAGTTGGGGCTGAAGCTTTCTTT. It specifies CASSLQGVGAEAFF.

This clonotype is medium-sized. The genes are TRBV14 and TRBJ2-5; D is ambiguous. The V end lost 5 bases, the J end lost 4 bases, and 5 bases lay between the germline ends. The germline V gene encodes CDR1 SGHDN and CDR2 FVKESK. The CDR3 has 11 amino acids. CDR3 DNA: TGTGCCAGCAGCGAGAGAGAGACCCAGTACTTC. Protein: CASSERETQYF.

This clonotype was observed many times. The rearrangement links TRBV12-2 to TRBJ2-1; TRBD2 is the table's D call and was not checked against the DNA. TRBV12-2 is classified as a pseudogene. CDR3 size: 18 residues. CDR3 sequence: CASRLEGPSIGTYNEQFF. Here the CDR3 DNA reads TGTGCAAGTCGCCTCGAGGGGCCTAGCATCGGAACCTACAATGAGCAGTTCTTC.

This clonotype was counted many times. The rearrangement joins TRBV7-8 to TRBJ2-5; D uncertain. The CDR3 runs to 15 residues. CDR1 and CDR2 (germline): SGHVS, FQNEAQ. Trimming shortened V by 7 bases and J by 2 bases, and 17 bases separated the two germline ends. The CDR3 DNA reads TGTGCCAGCACAAGTCCGGGCCTTAGACAAGAGACCCAGTACTTC. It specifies CASTSPGLRQETQYF.

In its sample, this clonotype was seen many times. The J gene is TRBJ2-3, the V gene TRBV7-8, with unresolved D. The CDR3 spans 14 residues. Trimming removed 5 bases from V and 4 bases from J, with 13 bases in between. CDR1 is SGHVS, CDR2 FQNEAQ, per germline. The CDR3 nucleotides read TGTGCCAGCAGCCCTGGGCCCACCCCAGATACGCAGTATTTT. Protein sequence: CASSPGPTPDTQYF.

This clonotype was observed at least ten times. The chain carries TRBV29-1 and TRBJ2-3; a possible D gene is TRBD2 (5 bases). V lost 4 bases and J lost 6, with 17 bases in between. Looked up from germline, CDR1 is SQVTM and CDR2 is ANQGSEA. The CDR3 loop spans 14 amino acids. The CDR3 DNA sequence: TGCAGCGTTGTATTGGGTGACTATTTGGATACGCAGTATTTT. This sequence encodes CSVVLGDYLDTQYF.

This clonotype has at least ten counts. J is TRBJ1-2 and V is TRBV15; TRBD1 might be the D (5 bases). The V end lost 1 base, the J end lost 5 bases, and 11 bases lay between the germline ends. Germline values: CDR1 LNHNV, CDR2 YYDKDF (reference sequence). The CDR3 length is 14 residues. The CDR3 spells CATSRGGDGYGYTF. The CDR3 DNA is TGTGCCACCAGCAGAGGGGGGGATGGTTATGGCTACACCTTC.

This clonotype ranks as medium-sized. CDR3 nucleotide sequence: TGTGCCACCAGCCGGAGCACAGATACGCAGTATTTT. This sequence encodes CATSRSTDTQYF. The chain carries TRBV15 and TRBJ2-3; D gene unclear. The V end was cut by 5 bases, the J end by 0 bases, with 3 bases between. CDR3 size: 12 residues. Germline CDR1 reads LNHNV; CDR2 reads YYDKDF (reference sequence).

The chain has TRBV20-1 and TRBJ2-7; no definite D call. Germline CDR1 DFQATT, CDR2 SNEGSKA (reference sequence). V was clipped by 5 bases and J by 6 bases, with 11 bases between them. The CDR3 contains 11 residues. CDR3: CSAWTFGEQYF. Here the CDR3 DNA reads TGCAGTGCTTGGACGTTTGGCGAGCAGTACTTC.

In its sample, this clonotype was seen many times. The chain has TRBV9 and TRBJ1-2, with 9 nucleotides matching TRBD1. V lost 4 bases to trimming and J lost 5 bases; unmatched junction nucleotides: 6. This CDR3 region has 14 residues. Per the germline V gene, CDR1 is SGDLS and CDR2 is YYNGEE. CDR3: CASSSTGTGYGYTF. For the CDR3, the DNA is TGTGCCAGCAGCTCGACCGGGACAGGGTATGGCTACACCTTC.

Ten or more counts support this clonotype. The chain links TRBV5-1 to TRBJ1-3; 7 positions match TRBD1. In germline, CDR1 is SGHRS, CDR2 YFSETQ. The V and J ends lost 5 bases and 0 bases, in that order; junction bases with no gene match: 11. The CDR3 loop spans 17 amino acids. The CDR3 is CASSDRASGGSGNTIYF. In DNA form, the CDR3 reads TGCGCCAGCAGTGACAGGGCTTCTGGGGGCTCTGGAAACACCATATATTTT. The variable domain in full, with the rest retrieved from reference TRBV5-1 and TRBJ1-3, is KAGVTQTPRYLIKTRGQQVTLSCSPISGHRSVSWYQQTPGQGLQFLFEYFSETQRNKGNFPGRFSGRQFSNSRSEMNVSTLELGDSALYLCASSDRASGGSGNTIYFGEGSWLTVV.

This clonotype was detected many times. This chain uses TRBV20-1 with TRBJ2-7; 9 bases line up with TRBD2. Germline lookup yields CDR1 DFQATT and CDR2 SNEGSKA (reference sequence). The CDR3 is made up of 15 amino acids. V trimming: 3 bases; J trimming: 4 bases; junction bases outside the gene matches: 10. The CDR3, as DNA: TGCAGTGCTAGGAATAAGGCGGGGGGGCTTTACGAGCAGTACTTC. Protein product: CSARNKAGGLYEQYF.